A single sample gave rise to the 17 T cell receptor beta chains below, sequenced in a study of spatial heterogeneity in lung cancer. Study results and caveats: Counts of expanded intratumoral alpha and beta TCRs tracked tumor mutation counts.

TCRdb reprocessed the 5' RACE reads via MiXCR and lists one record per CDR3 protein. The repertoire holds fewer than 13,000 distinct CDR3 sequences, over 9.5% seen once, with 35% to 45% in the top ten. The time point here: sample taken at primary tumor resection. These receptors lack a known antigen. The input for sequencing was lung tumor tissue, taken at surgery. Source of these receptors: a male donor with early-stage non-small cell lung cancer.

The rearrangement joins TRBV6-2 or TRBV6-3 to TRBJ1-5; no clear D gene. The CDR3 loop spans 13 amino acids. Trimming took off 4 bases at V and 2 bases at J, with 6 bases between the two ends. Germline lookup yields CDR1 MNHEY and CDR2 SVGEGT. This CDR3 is CASSLVGNQPQHF. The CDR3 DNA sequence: TGTGCCAGCAGTTTGGTAGGCAATCAGCCCCAGCATTTT.

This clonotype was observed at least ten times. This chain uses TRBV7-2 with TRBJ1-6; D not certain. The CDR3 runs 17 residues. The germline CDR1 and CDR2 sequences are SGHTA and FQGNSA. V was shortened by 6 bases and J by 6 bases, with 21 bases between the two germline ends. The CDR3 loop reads CASSISGGYPSNSPLHF. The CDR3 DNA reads TGTGCCAGCAGTATTTCCGGCGGTTACCCATCTAATTCACCCCTCCACTTT.

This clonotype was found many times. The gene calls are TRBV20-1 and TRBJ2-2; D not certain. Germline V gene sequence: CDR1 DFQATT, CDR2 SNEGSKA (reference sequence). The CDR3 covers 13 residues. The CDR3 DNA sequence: TGCAGCCTGACAATTCCTGGCACCGGGGAGCTGTTTTTT. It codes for CSLTIPGTGELFF.

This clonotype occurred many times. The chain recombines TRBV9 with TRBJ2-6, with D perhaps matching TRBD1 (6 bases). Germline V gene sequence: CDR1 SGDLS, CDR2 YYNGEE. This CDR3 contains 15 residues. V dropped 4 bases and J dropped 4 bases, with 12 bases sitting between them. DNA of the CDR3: TGTGCCAGCAGCTTAACAGGGTCGGGGGCCAACGTCCTGACTTTC. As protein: CASSLTGSGANVLTF.

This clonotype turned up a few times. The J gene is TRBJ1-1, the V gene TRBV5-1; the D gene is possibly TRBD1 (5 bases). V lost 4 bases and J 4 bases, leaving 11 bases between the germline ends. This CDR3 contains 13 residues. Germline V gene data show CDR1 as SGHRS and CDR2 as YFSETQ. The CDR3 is CASSRAGSTEAFF. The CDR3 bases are TGCGCCAGCAGCCGGGCAGGGAGCACTGAAGCTTTCTTT.

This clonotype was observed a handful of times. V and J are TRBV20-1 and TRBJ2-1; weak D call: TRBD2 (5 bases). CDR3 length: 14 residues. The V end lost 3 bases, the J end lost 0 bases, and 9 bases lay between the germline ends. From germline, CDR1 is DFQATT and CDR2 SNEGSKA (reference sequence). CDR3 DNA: TGCAGTGCTAGCTCGGGGAGCTCCTACAATGAGCAGTTCTTC. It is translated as CSASSGSSYNEQFF.

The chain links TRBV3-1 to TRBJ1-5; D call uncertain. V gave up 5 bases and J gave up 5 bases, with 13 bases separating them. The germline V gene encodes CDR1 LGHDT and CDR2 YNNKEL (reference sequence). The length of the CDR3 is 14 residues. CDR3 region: CASSFTVGDQPQHF. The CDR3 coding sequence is TGTGCCAGCAGCTTCACGGTCGGAGATCAGCCCCAGCATTTT. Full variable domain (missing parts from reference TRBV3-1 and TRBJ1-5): DTAVSQTPKYLVTQMGNDKSIKCEQNLGHDTMYWYKQDSKKFLKIMFSYNNKELIINETVPNRFSPKSPDKAHLNLHINSLELGDSAVYFCASSFTVGDQPQHFGDGTRLSIL.

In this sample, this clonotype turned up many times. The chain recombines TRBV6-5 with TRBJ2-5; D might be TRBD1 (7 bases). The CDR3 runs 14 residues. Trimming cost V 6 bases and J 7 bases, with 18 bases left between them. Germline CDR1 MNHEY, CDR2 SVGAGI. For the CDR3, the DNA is TGTGCCAGCAGGCCCCCCCACAGGGGAGGGACCCAGTACTTC. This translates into CASRPPHRGGTQYF.

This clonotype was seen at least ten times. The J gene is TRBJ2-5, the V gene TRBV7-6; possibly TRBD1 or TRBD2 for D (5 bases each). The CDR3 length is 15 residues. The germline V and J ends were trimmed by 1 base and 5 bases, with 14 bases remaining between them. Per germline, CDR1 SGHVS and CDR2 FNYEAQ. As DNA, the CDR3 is TGTGCCAGCAGCTTAGTCCTAGAGAGGGACGAGACCCAGTACTTC. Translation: CASSLVLERDETQYF.

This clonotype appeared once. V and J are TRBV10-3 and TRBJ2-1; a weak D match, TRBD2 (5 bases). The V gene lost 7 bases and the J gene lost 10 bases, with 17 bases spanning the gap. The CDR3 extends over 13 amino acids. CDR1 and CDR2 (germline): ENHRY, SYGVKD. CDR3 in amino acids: CAIKKTELGEQFF. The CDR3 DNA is TGTGCCATCAAAAAGACCGAACTAGGGGAGCAGTTCTTC.

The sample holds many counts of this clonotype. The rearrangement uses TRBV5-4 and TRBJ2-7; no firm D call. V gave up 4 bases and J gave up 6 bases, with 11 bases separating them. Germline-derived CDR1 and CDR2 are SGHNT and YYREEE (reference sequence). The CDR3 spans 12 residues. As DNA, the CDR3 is TGTGCCAGCAGCCCCTCGCCGGGCGAGCAGTACTTC. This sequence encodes CASSPSPGEQYF. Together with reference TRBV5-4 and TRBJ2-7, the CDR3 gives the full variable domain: ETGVTQSPTHLIKTRGQQVTLRCSSQSGHNTVSWYQQALGQGPQFIFQYYREEENGRGNFPPRFSGLQFPNYSSELNVNALELDDSALYLCASSPSPGEQYFGPGTRLTVT.

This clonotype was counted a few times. CDR3 nucleotides: TGTGCCAGCAGCTTGGTGGTCTCCAGCGGGGGGGCCAGTGAGCAGTTCTTC. Its protein is CASSLVVSSGGASEQFF. V and J are TRBV5-6 and TRBJ2-1, with 10 positions matching TRBD2. CDR1 SGHDT and CDR2 YYEEEE come from the germline V gene. The length of the CDR3 is 17 residues. V gave up 0 bases and J gave up 9 bases; unmatched junction bases: 12.

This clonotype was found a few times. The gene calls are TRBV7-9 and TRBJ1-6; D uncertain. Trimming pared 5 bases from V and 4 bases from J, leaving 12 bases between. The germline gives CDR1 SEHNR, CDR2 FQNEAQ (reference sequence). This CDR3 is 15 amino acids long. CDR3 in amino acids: CASSHSGQYNSPLHF. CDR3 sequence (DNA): TGTGCCAGCAGCCACTCGGGCCAATATAATTCACCCCTCCACTTT. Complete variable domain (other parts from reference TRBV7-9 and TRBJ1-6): DTGVSQNPRHKITKRGQNVTFRCDPISEHNRLYWYRQTLGQGPEFLTYFQNEAQLEKSRLLSDRFSAERPKGSFSTLEIQRTEQGDSAMYLCASSHSGQYNSPLHFGNGTRLTVT.

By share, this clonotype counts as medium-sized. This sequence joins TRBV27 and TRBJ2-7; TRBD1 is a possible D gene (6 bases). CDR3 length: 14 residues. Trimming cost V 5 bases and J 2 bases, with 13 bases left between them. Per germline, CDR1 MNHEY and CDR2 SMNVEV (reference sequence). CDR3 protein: CASSHSAGAYEQYF. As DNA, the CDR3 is TGTGCCAGCAGTCACAGCGCAGGGGCCTACGAGCAGTACTTC.

The CDR3 DNA follows: TGCGCCAGCAGTGACAGGGGACTTCAGCCCCAGCATTTT. Amino acid sequence: CASSDRGLQPQHF. The chain recombines TRBV10-2 with TRBJ1-5, with D perhaps TRBD1 (6 bases). Looked up from germline, CDR1 is WSHSY and CDR2 is SAAADI. The CDR3 consists of 13 residues. V shed 3 bases and J shed 6 bases, with 9 bases lying between them.

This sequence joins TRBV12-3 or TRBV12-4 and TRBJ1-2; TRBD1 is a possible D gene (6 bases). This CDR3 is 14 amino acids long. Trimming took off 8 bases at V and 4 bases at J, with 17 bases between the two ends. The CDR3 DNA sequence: TGTGCCAGCCGCCCTTGGACAGTATCCTATGGCTACACCTTC. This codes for CASRPWTVSYGYTF.

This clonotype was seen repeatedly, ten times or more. CDR3 coding DNA: TGCAGTGCTGCCGGACCCTTAACAGGGGCTGATGCAGATACGCAGTATTTT. Translated: CSAAGPLTGADADTQYF. J is TRBJ2-3 and V is TRBV20-1, with 7 positions matching TRBD1. Germline V gene lookup returns CDR1 DFQATT and CDR2 SNEGSKA (reference sequence). Losses at the gene ends were 5 bases for V and 4 bases for J; bases not matched to a gene: 18. The CDR3 spans 17 residues.